Listed here is a single T cell receptor beta chain. Trimming took off 0 bases at V and 0 bases at J, with 9 bases between the two ends. Looked up from germline, CDR1 is SNHLY and CDR2 is FYNNEI. The CDR3 consists of 15 residues. This sample is part of a study of cytomegalovirus exposure and HLA in healthy donors. The PCR ran on 60 Vbeta and 13 Jbeta primers. Repertoires were generated with immunoSEQ multiplex PCR, while TCRdb's copy carries only in-frame clones and drops some. The table includes roughly 110,000 clones, 75% detected once. Specimen: PBMCs. The chain employs TRBV2 and TRBJ2-7; D unclear. This TCR derives from a man in his forties in good health and CMV-seronegative. CDR3 in DNA: TGTGCCAGCAGTGAAGCTTTGTCGTACTCCTACGAGCAGTACTTC. Translated: CASSEALSYSYEQYF.